A single sample gave rise to the 13 T cell receptor beta chains below, sequenced in a study of T cells in Graves' hyperthyroidism and ophthalmopathy. From RNA transcripts, TCR beta CDR3 regions were amplified. A set of HTBI primers served as the primers for a first-round RT-PCR of the TCR CDR3. TCRdb reanalysed the multiplex PCR reads using MiXCR and keeps one entry per CDR3 protein. The table has hundreds of thousands of distinct CDR3 sequences, around 38% seen once; the top ten hold more than 7%. The sequenced sample was blood. These receptors were taken from a young man with Graves' hyperthyroidism.

The chain uses TRBV19 and TRBJ1-1; D gene unclear. Germline CDR1 and CDR2: LNHDA and SQIVND (reference sequence). Trimming stripped 1 base from V and 0 bases from J, with 15 bases between. The CDR3 spans 17 residues. Here the CDR3 DNA reads TGTGCCAGTAGTATAGGTTCACCAGGAGTTATGAACACTGAAGCTTTCTTT. It specifies CASSIGSPGVMNTEAFF.

In this sample, this clonotype turned up once. This clone may be a read error of a much larger clone one base away. The chain carries TRBV11-2 and TRBJ1-1, with D perhaps TRBD1 (5 bases). Per germline, CDR1 SGHAT and CDR2 FQNNGV. Trimming pared 3 bases from V and 3 bases from J, leaving 14 bases between. This CDR3 is built from 15 residues. CDR3 DNA: TGTGCCAGCAGCTTCGGTTCAGGGATGGACACTGAAGCTTTCTTT. The encoded protein is CASSFGSGMDTEAFF.

Notes on this clonotype: Just one base apart from a much larger clone, this may be a read error. The chain couples TRBV15 to TRBJ2-5; 7 bases align to TRBD1. Germline V CDR1 and CDR2: LNHNV, YYDKDF (reference sequence). The length of the CDR3 is 15 residues. This CDR3 is CTTSRDPAGGETQYF. The CDR3 bases are TGTACCACCAGCAGAGATCCCGCAGGGGGAGAGACCCAGTACTTC. The full variable domain, completed using reference TRBV15 and TRBJ2-5, is DAMVIQNPRYQVTQFGKPVTLSCSQTLNHNVMYWYQQKSSQAPKLLFHYYDKDFNNEADTPDNFQSRRPNTSFCFLDIRSPGLGDTAMYLCTTSRDPAGGETQYFGPGTRLLVL.

In this sample, this clonotype turned up a few times. This chain uses TRBV5-1 with TRBJ1-1; D unresolved. V shed 0 bases and J shed 6 bases, with 12 bases lying between them. CDR3 length equals 14 residues. Per germline, CDR1 SGHRS and CDR2 YFSETQ. For the CDR3, the DNA is TGCGCCAGCAGCTTGGGAACGCGGGGAGCTGAAGCTTTCTTT. Translating it yields CASSLGTRGAEAFF.

This clonotype was recorded many times. The J gene is TRBJ2-7, the V gene TRBV7-9; D remains ambiguous. V was trimmed by 0 bases and J by 0 bases, leaving 6 bases between them. The CDR3 totals 14 residues. Germline lookup yields CDR1 SEHNR and CDR2 FQNEAQ (reference sequence). CDR3 loop: CASSLAVSSYEQYF. Here the CDR3 DNA reads TGTGCCAGCAGCTTAGCGGTGAGCTCCTACGAGCAGTACTTC.

The chain joins TRBV19 to TRBJ1-1; D uncertain. Germline V lookup: CDR1 LNHDA, CDR2 SQIVND (reference sequence). This CDR3 region has 11 residues. V was shortened by 4 bases and J by 5 bases, with 5 bases between the two germline ends. The DNA for the CDR3 is TGTGCCAGTAGTAGAAGAACTGAAGCTTTCTTT. It codes for CASSRRTEAFF.

This clonotype was seen only a few times. V is TRBV14 and J is TRBJ2-2; D unresolved. V was trimmed by 6 bases and J by 6 bases, leaving 14 bases between them. The CDR3 spans 14 residues. Germline CDR1 reads SGHDN; CDR2 reads FVKESK. The CDR3 bases are TGTGCCAGCAGACCGGATGAGGTACCCGGGGAGCTGTTTTTT. It translates to CASRPDEVPGELFF.

The V gene is TRBV7-9, the J gene TRBJ2-7; TRBD2 agrees at 11 bases. Germline CDR1 and CDR2: SEHNR and FQNEAQ (reference sequence). CDR3 size: 14 residues. The J segment lost 7 bases and the V segment lost 5 bases, leaving 7 bases of the junction unmatched. This chain's CDR3 is CASSAGLADLEQYF. In DNA, the CDR3 is TGTGCCAGCAGCGCGGGACTAGCGGACTTGGAGCAGTACTTC.

This clonotype appeared many times. The genes are TRBV10-2 and TRBJ1-5; 7 bases match TRBD1. J gave up 7 bases and V 10 bases, and 7 bases lay outside the gene matches. This CDR3 comprises 12 residues. Germline loops: CDR1 WSHSY, CDR2 SAAADI. The CDR3 DNA reads as TGCGCCACAGGGGGGGGTTGGCAGCCCCAGCATTTT. Its protein is CATGGGWQPQHF.

This chain joins TRBV25-1 and TRBJ2-7, with D maybe TRBD1 (6 bases). V dropped 8 bases and J dropped 0 bases, with 8 bases sitting between them. The CDR3 extends over 12 amino acids. Per germline, CDR1 MGHDK and CDR2 SYGVNS. The CDR3 coding sequence is TGTGCCAGCTGGGACATCTCCTACGAGCAGTACTTC. This sequence encodes CASWDISYEQYF.

With respect to this clonotype: The CDR3 does not close with the conserved phenylalanine or tryptophan, likely indicating a read error. The DNA is omitted, as the CDR3 cannot be located on it reliably, and the CDR3 follows TCRdb's listing. The CDR3 is CASSPEGTGLGY. The rearrangement uses TRBV19 and TRBJ1-4; the tabulated D call, TRBD1, remains unverified against the DNA. Per the germline V gene, CDR1 is LNHDA and CDR2 is SQIVND (reference sequence). From its first to its last residue, the CDR3 has 12 amino acids.

V is TRBV20-1 and J is TRBJ1-4; D not resolved. The CDR3 has 11 amino acids. V lost 8 bases, J lost 4 bases, and 8 bases lay in between. CDR1 is DFQATT and CDR2 is SNEGSKA in the germline V gene (reference sequence). This CDR3 is CSCTDNEKLFF. For the CDR3, the DNA is TGCAGTTGCACAGATAATGAAAAACTGTTTTTT.

With regard to this clonotype: This may stem from a read error, because a much larger clone lies one nucleotide away. CDR3 sequence: CSARSAEEAQYF. As DNA, the CDR3 is TGCAGTGCTAGATCGGCGGAAGAGGCCCAGTACTTC. The chain links TRBV20-1 to TRBJ2-5; D is uncertain. This CDR3 contains 12 residues. Germline lookup yields CDR1 DFQATT and CDR2 SNEGSKA (reference sequence).